The 2 T cell receptor beta chains below come from one sample, sequenced in a study of blood T cell repertoires in COVID-19. Assay used: immunoSEQ multiplex PCR; TCRdb lists only in-frame clones, some missing. This table has 250,000 to 350,000 clones, around 89% appearing once. Sequences were obtained from PBMCs or T cells enriched from blood (not recorded which). The source is a young woman with acute COVID-19.

The V and J genes are TRBV7-2 and TRBJ2-7, with 10 positions matching TRBD1. From germline, CDR1 is SGHTA and CDR2 FQGNSA. Unmatched junction bases numbered 6, after V lost 5 bases and J lost 2 bases. CDR3 size: 15 residues. As DNA, the CDR3 is TGTGCCAGCAGCCCGGACGGGACAGGGGCCTACGAGCAGTACTTC. It codes for CASSPDGTGAYEQYF.

The chain links TRBV9 to TRBJ1-2; 8 nucleotides agree with TRBD1. Germline V lookup: CDR1 SGDLS, CDR2 YYNGEE. V shed 8 bases, J shed 7 bases, and the junction held 7 bases outside the gene matches. CDR3 size: 12 residues. CDR3 sequence reads: CASGHRGAGYTF. CDR3 nucleotide sequence: TGTGCCAGTGGGCACAGGGGGGCTGGCTACACCTTC.